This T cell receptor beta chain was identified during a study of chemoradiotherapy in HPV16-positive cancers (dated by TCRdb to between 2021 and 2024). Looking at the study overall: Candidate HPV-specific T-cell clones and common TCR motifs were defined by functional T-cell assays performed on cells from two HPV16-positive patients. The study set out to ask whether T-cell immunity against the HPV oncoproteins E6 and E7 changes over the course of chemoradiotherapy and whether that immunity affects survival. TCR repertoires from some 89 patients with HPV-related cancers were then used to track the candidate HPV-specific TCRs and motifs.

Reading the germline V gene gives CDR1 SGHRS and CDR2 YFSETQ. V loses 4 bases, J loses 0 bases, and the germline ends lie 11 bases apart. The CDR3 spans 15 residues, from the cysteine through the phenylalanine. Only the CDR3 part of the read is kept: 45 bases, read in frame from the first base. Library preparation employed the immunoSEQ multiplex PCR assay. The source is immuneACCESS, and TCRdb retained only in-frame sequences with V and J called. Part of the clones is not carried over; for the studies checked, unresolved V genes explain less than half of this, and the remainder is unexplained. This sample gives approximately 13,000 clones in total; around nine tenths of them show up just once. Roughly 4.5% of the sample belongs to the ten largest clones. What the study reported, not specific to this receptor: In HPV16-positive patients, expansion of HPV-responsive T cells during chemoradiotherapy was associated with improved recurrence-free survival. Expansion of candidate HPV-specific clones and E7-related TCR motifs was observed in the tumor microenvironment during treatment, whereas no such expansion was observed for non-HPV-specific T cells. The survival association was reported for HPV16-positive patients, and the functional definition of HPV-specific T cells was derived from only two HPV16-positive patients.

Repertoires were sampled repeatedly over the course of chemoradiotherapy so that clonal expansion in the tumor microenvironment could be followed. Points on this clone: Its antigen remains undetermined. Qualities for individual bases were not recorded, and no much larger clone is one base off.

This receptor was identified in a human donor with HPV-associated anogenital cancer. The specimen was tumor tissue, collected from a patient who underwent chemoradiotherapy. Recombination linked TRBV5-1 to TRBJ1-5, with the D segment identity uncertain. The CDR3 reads CASSEGSDSNQPQHF. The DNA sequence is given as TGCGCCAGCAGCGAAGGAAGTGATAGCAATCAGCCCCAGCATTTT. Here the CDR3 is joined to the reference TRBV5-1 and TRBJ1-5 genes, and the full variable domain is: KAGVTQTPRYLIKTRGQQVTLSCSPISGHRSVSWYQQTPGQGLQFLFEYFSETQRNKGNFPGRFSGRQFSNSRSEMNVSTLELGDSALYLCASSEGSDSNQPQHFGDGTRLSIL.